Below, 19 T cell receptor beta chains from the same sample are listed, as sequenced in a study of low-dose radiotherapy and immunotherapy resistance in tumors. Primers used for first-strand cDNA, a TRAV- and TRBV-specific set, covered both alpha and beta chains. TCRs were amplified for roughly 20 PCR cycles with a constant-region primer and V-primer adapter. MiXCR was run by TCRdb on the reads, yielding one entry per CDR3 protein. The data contain 7,300 or so distinct CDR3 sequences, 61% of them singletons. All receptors come from a human donor with advanced metastatic prostate, ovarian, gallbladder or colorectal cancer (not recorded which). This table probably holds off-target reads from a library built for another chain.

This clonotype has just a few counts. The chain is built from TRBV28 and TRBJ2-7; 8 nucleotides align to TRBD1. CDR3 length: 15 residues. The V segment lost 6 bases and the J segment 1 base; nucleotides outside the gene matches: 8. Germline lookup yields CDR1 MDHEN and CDR2 SYDVKM. Here the CDR3 DNA reads TGTGCCAGCAGGGGGGACAGGTTGGGTTCCTACGAGCAGTACTTC. Translating gives CASRGDRLGSYEQYF.

This clonotype was recorded a few times. J is TRBJ1-2 and V is TRBV29-1; TRBD1 matches at 7 bases. Germline lookup yields CDR1 SQVTM and CDR2 ANQGSEA. Germline trimming cut 3 bases from V and 8 bases from J; bases unmatched to any gene: 3. CDR3 length: 11 amino acids. In nucleotides, the CDR3 is TGCAGCGTTGACAGGGGGGACGGCTACACCTTC. It translates to CSVDRGDGYTF.

This chain connects TRBV28 to TRBJ1-5, with D possibly TRBD1 on 5 matching bases. Trimming stripped 6 bases from V and 0 bases from J, with 12 bases between. The CDR3 covers 15 residues. The germline gives CDR1 MDHEN, CDR2 SYDVKM. CDR3 coding DNA: TGTGCCAGCAGCCCGGGACGGAATAGCAATCAGCCCCAGCATTTT. This sequence encodes CASSPGRNSNQPQHF.

The rearrangement uses TRBV7-6 and TRBJ2-1; no clear D gene. V lost 5 bases and J 8 bases, leaving 7 bases between the germline ends. Germline V gene sequence: CDR1 SGHVS, CDR2 FNYEAQ. This CDR3 comprises 11 residues. The CDR3 DNA is TGTGCCAGCAGCGACTCGGATGAGCAGTTCTTC. Translating gives CASSDSDEQFF.

This clonotype appeared once. This chain uses TRBV29-1 with TRBJ2-7, with TRBD2 identical over 10 bases. V lost 3 bases and J lost 7; bases outside the gene matches: 9. Germline V CDR1 and CDR2: SQVTM, ANQGSEA. CDR3 size: 14 residues. The CDR3 nucleotides are TGCAGCGTTGATTCGTCTAGCGGGAGTCATGAGCAGTACTTC. This sequence encodes CSVDSSSGSHEQYF.

V is TRBV12-3 or TRBV12-4 and J is TRBJ2-7; no clear D. The V end was cut by 6 bases, the J end by 6 bases, with 21 bases between. CDR3 size: 15 residues. CDR3 in amino acids: CASSPGGSLTPEQYF. The CDR3 DNA sequence: TGTGCCAGCAGCCCGGGCGGTTCCTTAACCCCCGAGCAGTACTTC.

This clonotype was detected a few times. This rearrangement joins TRBV28 to TRBJ2-1, with D perhaps being TRBD1 or TRBD2 (5 bases each). This CDR3 is 15 amino acids long. V was shortened by 3 bases and J by 8 bases, with 17 bases between the two germline ends. Germline V gene data show CDR1 as MDHEN and CDR2 as SYDVKM. CDR3 sequence reads: CASSFPVRDPDEQFF. In DNA, the CDR3 is TGTGCCAGCAGTTTTCCCGTCCGGGACCCAGATGAGCAGTTCTTC. Based on the CDR3 plus reference TRBV28 and TRBJ2-1, the full variable domain is DVKVTQSSRYLVKRTGEKVFLECVQDMDHENMFWYRQDPGLGLRLIYFSYDVKMKEKGDIPEGYSVSREKKERFSLILESASTNQTSMYLCASSFPVRDPDEQFFGPGTRLTVL.

This chain connects TRBV5-6 to TRBJ2-1; 8 positions agree with TRBD1. Germline values: CDR1 SGHDT, CDR2 YYEEEE. The CDR3 runs to 14 residues. Germline trimming cut 4 bases from V and 4 bases from J; bases unmatched to any gene: 4. The CDR3 sequence is CASSPRTGYNEQFF. The CDR3 DNA reads as TGTGCCAGCAGCCCTCGGACAGGGTACAATGAGCAGTTCTTC.

The chain joins TRBV26 to TRBJ1-4; whether TRBD1, the table's D call, matches the DNA was not checked. TRBV26 is a known pseudogene. The CDR3 runs to 13 residues. In DNA, the CDR3 is TGTGCCAGCAAGGGGACAGGGGGGGAAAAACTGTTTTTT. It codes for CASKGTGGEKLFF.

The chain joins TRBV4-3 to TRBJ2-1, with 14 bases that match TRBD2. There are 16 residues in the CDR3. The J segment lost 4 bases and the V segment lost 1 base, leaving 0 bases of the junction unmatched. The germline V gene has CDR1 LGHNA and CDR2 YSLEER. The CDR3 loop is CASSQGLAGGYNEQFF. CDR3 coding DNA: TGCGCCAGCAGCCAAGGACTAGCGGGGGGGTACAATGAGCAGTTCTTC.

The rearrangement links TRBV5-4 to TRBJ2-3, with 12 nucleotides matching TRBD2. In germline, CDR1 is SGHNT, CDR2 YYREEE (reference sequence). The CDR3 length is 18 residues. J gave up 2 bases and V 4 bases, and 11 bases lay outside the gene matches. This CDR3 is CASSQGMGTSGSTDTQYF. CDR3 nucleotides: TGTGCCAGCAGCCAAGGGATGGGGACTAGCGGGTCCACAGATACGCAGTATTTT.

The gene calls are TRBV28 and TRBJ2-2; D is perhaps TRBD1 (5 bases). The V end was cut by 5 bases, the J end by 6 bases, with 16 bases between. The CDR3 runs 15 residues. Per the germline V gene, CDR1 is MDHEN and CDR2 is SYDVKM. In nucleotides, the CDR3 is TGTGCCAGCAGTGTAAAGTGGGGCGCTTCCGGGGAGCTGTTTTTT. It encodes CASSVKWGASGELFF.

V and J are TRBV7-2 and TRBJ2-2, with D possibly matching TRBD1 (5 bases). The CDR3 runs 14 residues. Germline V gene sequence: CDR1 SGHTA, CDR2 FQGNSA. V was trimmed by 0 bases and J by 6 bases, leaving 8 bases between them. CDR3 DNA sequence: TGTGCCAGCAGCTTAGCCGGACATCCCGGGGAGCTGTTTTTT. Encoded protein: CASSLAGHPGELFF.

The V gene is TRBV10-3, the J gene TRBJ2-3, with D perhaps TRBD1 or TRBD2 (5 bases each). The V gene's germline CDR1 is ENHRY and CDR2 SYGVKD. The CDR3 sequence is 14 residues long. V lost 4 bases and J lost 4, with 12 bases in between. The CDR3 sequence is CAISGQGPSDTQYF. The CDR3 DNA sequence: TGTGCCATCAGTGGCCAGGGACCATCAGATACGCAGTATTTT.

The chain uses TRBV6-2 or TRBV6-3 and TRBJ2-3; possible D gene TRBD1, 5 bases. Germline CDR1 and CDR2: MNHEY and SVGEGT. The CDR3 is made up of 14 amino acids. V was shortened by 7 bases and J by 3 bases, with 14 bases between the two germline ends. This CDR3 reads CASKGLGDTDTQYF. Here the CDR3 DNA reads TGTGCCAGCAAGGGGTTGGGTGATACAGATACGCAGTATTTT.

V usage is TRBV10-3 and J usage is TRBJ1-1; D uncertain. Deletions cut 2 bases from V and 1 base from J, with 5 bases between. Germline CDR1 is ENHRY and CDR2 is SYGVKD. This CDR3 has 13 amino acids. In DNA form, the CDR3 reads TGTGCCATCAGTGAGCGGGGGAACACTGAAGCTTTCTTT. It translates to CAISERGNTEAFF.

V and J are TRBV5-1 and TRBJ2-1, with 8 bases identical to TRBD2. The V and J ends lost 6 bases and 1 base, in that order; junction bases with no gene match: 9. Germline assignment: CDR1 SGHRS and CDR2 YFSETQ. This CDR3 is built from 16 residues. This chain's CDR3 is CASTRGLAGSYNEQFF. CDR3 coding DNA: TGCGCCAGCACCCGGGGGCTAGCGGGTTCCTACAATGAGCAGTTCTTC.

This clonotype was observed once. The chain recombines TRBV29-1 with TRBJ2-7; 7 nucleotides line up with TRBD1. The CDR3 has 12 amino acids. Germline-derived CDR1 and CDR2 are SQVTM and ANQGSEA. J gave up 0 bases and V 7 bases, and 3 bases lay outside the gene matches. CDR3 amino acids: CSAHRGSYEQYF. The CDR3 coding sequence is TGCAGCGCCCACAGGGGCTCCTACGAGCAGTACTTC.

The chain carries TRBV14 and TRBJ2-3; D ambiguous. Germline V CDR1 and CDR2: SGHDN, FVKESK. The CDR3 length is 17 residues. Trimming removed 1 base at V and 2 bases at J, with 16 bases between. CDR3 residues: CASSQVRVGRITDTQYF. In nucleotides, the CDR3 is TGTGCCAGCAGCCAAGTCCGGGTTGGCAGGATCACAGATACGCAGTATTTT.